This T cell receptor (beta chain) came from a study of T cell changes during pregnancy in multiple sclerosis. Germline values: CDR1 MGHRA, CDR2 YSYEKL. J gave up 6 bases and V 0 bases, and 13 bases lay outside the gene matches. The CDR3 length is 17 residues. Repertoires were generated with immunoSEQ multiplex PCR, while TCRdb's copy carries only in-frame clones and drops some. The data show 35,000 to 50,000 clones, roughly nine tenths seen once. Sequences were derived from peripheral blood, sampled in the second trimester of pregnancy. This chain links TRBV4-1 with TRBJ1-2; 7 bases match TRBD1. This sequence originates from a female donor in good health, enrolled as a control in a pregnancy study. CDR3 protein: CASSQDIRQGELDGYTF. Written as DNA, the CDR3 is TGCGCCAGCAGCCAAGATATTCGGCAGGGGGAGTTGGATGGCTACACCTTC.